Presented here are 28 T cell receptor delta chains from one specimen sequenced in a study of gamma-delta T cells after stem cell transplantation. TCRdb ran CATT on the RT-PCR reads. The sample holds thousands of delta-chain clones, approximately 14% seen once. The sample was gamma-delta T cells. The receptors derive from a human donor. It is not recorded whose cells these are; they may come from a transplant donor.

Sample share makes this clone medium-sized. The chain links TRDV1 to TRDJ2, with 7 nucleotides matching TRDD3. The V gene end was trimmed by 3 bases and the J gene end by 3 bases; junction bases not matched to a gene: 1. CDR1 is TSWWSYY and CDR2 is QGS in the germline V gene. The CDR3 spans 14 residues. The CDR3, as DNA: TGTGCTCTTGGGGAGGGGATAATGACAGCACAACTCTTCTTT. Translated: CALGEGIMTAQLFF.

This clone came up a few times. The chain combines TRDV1 with TRDJ1; 11 positions match TRDD3. V gave up 0 bases and J gave up 3 bases; unmatched junction bases: 12. CDR1 is TSWWSYY, CDR2 QGS, per germline. The CDR3 loop spans 19 amino acids. The chain's CDR3 is CALGELYWGIKGVADKLIF. The DNA of the CDR3 is TGTGCTCTTGGGGAACTCTACTGGGGGATAAAAGGGGTCGCCGATAAACTCATCTTT.

The chain combines TRDV1 with TRDJ1; TRDD3 aligns across 9 bases. The germline V gene encodes CDR1 TSWWSYY and CDR2 QGS. Losses at the gene ends were 2 bases for V and 0 bases for J; bases not matched to a gene: 34. This CDR3 has 26 residues. CDR3 amino acids: CALGEEAPVWSRGLGDQAVYTDKLIF. The CDR3 DNA reads as TGTGCTCTTGGGGAAGAGGCCCCCGTTTGGTCCCGGGGGCTGGGGGATCAAGCAGTGTACACCGATAAACTCATCTTT.

This clone has a handful of counts. A read error is the likely source, as a far larger clone sits one nucleotide away. The chain joins TRDV2 to TRDJ1, with TRDD3 matching over 8 bases. Germline loops: CDR1 GEAIGNYY, CDR2 EKD. The CDR3 has 14 amino acids. V lost 5 bases and J lost 0; bases outside the gene matches: 4. The CDR3 DNA sequence: TGTGCCTGTGCCGTACTGGGGGACACCGATAAACTCATCTTT. Amino acids: CACAVLGDTDKLIF.

This clone counts as medium-sized (0.01 to 0.1%). The chain couples TRDV1 to TRDJ1, with D possibly being TRDD2 (6 bases). V was pared by 5 bases and J by 0 bases, with 28 bases between. CDR3 size: 20 residues. The V gene's germline CDR1 is TSWWSYY and CDR2 QGS. CDR3 residues: CALGLRPGLPDPSYTDKLIF. The CDR3 coding sequence is TGTGCTCTTGGGCTACGTCCGGGTCTTCCTGACCCATCTTACACCGATAAACTCATCTTT.

This clone occurred a few times. One end of the junction does not line up with germline, which may come from a read error. The sample contains more than one DNA sequence encoding this CDR3. This chain links TRDV3 with TRDJ2; 10 positions agree with TRDD3. The CDR3 has 15 residues. Germline V gene lookup returns CDR1 TVYSNPD and CDR2 GDNSRS (reference sequence). This CDR3 reads CAFNTGGSLTAQLFF. The CDR3 nucleotides read TGTGCCTTTAATACTGGGGGATCTTTGACGGCACAACTCTTCTTT.

This clone was detected a few times. The DNA of the CDR3 is TGTGCTCTTGGGCCCCCGAGACAGGGCAGGGGTACCGATAAACTCATCTTT. This translates into CALGPPRQGRGTDKLIF. The V and J genes are TRDV1 and TRDJ1; D is unclear. Germline loops: CDR1 TSWWSYY, CDR2 QGS. The V end was cut by 5 bases, the J end by 2 bases, with 21 bases between. The CDR3 is 17 residues long.

In this sample, this clone turned up once. A read error may explain this, as a much larger clone is one base away. V is TRDV1 and J is TRDJ1, with 10 bases that match TRDD3. Germline CDR1 and CDR2: TSWWSYY and QGS. The trim removed 4 bases at V and 3 bases at J, leaving 20 bases unmatched. The CDR3 runs 20 residues. Here the CDR3 DNA reads TGTGCTCTTGGGGTCCTTCGAAATTACTGGGGGATGGGAAATCCCGATAAACTCATCTTT. It specifies CALGVLRNYWGMGNPDKLIF.

This clone appeared once. With a far larger clone one base away, a read error is the likely cause. V and J are TRDV2 and TRDJ3, with D perhaps TRDD3 (6 bases). Looked up from germline, CDR1 is GEAIGNYY and CDR2 is EKD. This CDR3 spans 17 amino acids. Here the CDR3 DNA reads TGTGCCTGTGACCCTGTTGGATACTCCTGGGACACCCGACAGATATTTTTC. It yields the protein CACDPVGYSWDTRQIFF.

Sample share makes this clone medium-sized. This chain links TRDV3 with TRDJ1; TRDD3 matches at 8 bases. Germline loops: CDR1 TVYSNPD, CDR2 GDNSRS (reference sequence). V was clipped by 0 bases and J by 0 bases; unmatched bases: 12. The CDR3 has 17 amino acids. DNA of the CDR3: TGTGCCTTTAGACTTCCACGCATACTGGGGGACACCGATAAACTCATCTTT. Protein: CAFRLPRILGDTDKLIF.

This clone was seen ten or more times. The rearrangement uses TRDV1 and TRDJ3; D may be TRDD3 (6 bases). This CDR3 spans 21 amino acids. Germline V lookup: CDR1 TSWWSYY, CDR2 QGS. Deletions cut 2 bases from V and 0 bases from J, with 20 bases between. CDR3 coding DNA: TGTGCTCTTGGGGAAGGGGCTGTGTGGGGATGCTTCTCCTGGGACACCCGACAGATGTTTTTC. Residues: CALGEGAVWGCFSWDTRQMFF.

The chain is built from TRDV1 and TRDJ1; D possibly corresponds to TRDD3 (5 bases). The CDR3 runs 19 residues. Between the trimmed V and J ends, which lost 0 bases and 0 bases, there was a span of 20 bases. From germline, CDR1 is TSWWSYY and CDR2 QGS. The CDR3 sequence: CALGELPRGRKLYTDKLIF. DNA for the CDR3: TGTGCTCTTGGGGAACTCCCGAGGGGACGTAAGTTGTACACCGATAAACTCATCTTT.

On this clone: A much larger clone differs by one base, so this may be a read error. This sample also contains other DNA sequences that code for the same CDR3. The chain couples TRDV2 to TRDJ2, with TRDD3 matching 7 bases. The V gene's germline CDR1 is GEAIGNYY and CDR2 EKD. The CDR3 covers 14 residues. Trimming took 5 bases from V and 1 from J; bases not matched to a gene: 3. The CDR3 bases are TGTGCCTGTGCTTACTGGGGTTTGACAGCACAACTCTTCTTT. Translating it yields CACAYWGLTAQLFF.

The gene calls are TRDV3 and TRDJ1; TRDD3 agrees at 8 bases. V was clipped by 3 bases and J by 2 bases; unmatched bases: 11. This CDR3 has 15 residues. CDR1 and CDR2 (germline): TVYSNPD, GDNSRS (reference sequence). CDR3: CAFQSTGGPTDKLIF. The DNA of the CDR3 is TGTGCCTTCCAGAGTACTGGGGGCCCAACCGATAAACTCATCTTT.

This clone was detected only a few times. J is TRDJ1 and V is TRDV1; tentatively, D is TRDD3 (6 bases). The CDR3 has 18 residues. Per germline, CDR1 TSWWSYY and CDR2 QGS. The V and J ends lost 2 bases and 0 bases respectively, with 19 bases between them. The CDR3 here is CALGESGDPGAYTDKLIF. CDR3 nucleotides: TGTGCTCTTGGGGAATCGGGGGACCCGGGGGCGTACACCGATAAACTCATCTTT.

In DNA, the CDR3 is TGTGCTCTTGGGGAACTGTATCTCCCGACTATAGGGGATAGGGTCGATAAACTCATCTTT. It codes for CALGELYLPTIGDRVDKLIF. The chain links TRDV1 to TRDJ1; TRDD3 matches 7 bases. The V and J ends lost 0 bases and 4 bases, in that order; junction bases with no gene match: 20. From germline, CDR1 is TSWWSYY and CDR2 QGS. CDR3 length equals 20 residues.

This clone was detected a few times. The V call is TRAV29/DV5, the J call TRDJ1; 10 nucleotides agree with TRDD3. The V segment lost 4 bases and the J segment 2 bases; nucleotides outside the gene matches: 14. Germline V gives CDR1 NSMFDY, CDR2 ISSIKDK. This CDR3 has 17 amino acids. The CDR3 region is CAARKPLLGDWTDKLIF. Written as DNA, the CDR3 is TGTGCAGCACGGAAGCCTTTACTGGGGGATTGGACCGATAAACTCATCTTT.

This clone was seen many times. The rearrangement links TRDV1 to TRDJ2; 9 nucleotides line up with TRDD3. This CDR3 region has 21 residues. Losses at the gene ends were 0 bases for V and 0 bases for J; bases not matched to a gene: 14. The germline gives CDR1 TSWWSYY, CDR2 QGS. The CDR3 loop is CALGELWILRGYAALTAQLFF. The CDR3 DNA is TGTGCTCTTGGGGAACTATGGATCCTAAGGGGATACGCCGCTTTGACAGCACAACTCTTCTTT.

The V call is TRDV1, the J call TRDJ1, with no clear D. V was cut by 1 base and J by 0 bases, with 15 bases left in between. CDR1 and CDR2 from the germline V gene are TSWWSYY and QGS. This CDR3 is 17 amino acids long. Here the CDR3 DNA reads TGTGCTCTTGGGGAACCCTGCCCCAACGCCTACACCGATAAACTCATCTTT. This sequence encodes CALGEPCPNAYTDKLIF.

This clone has just a few counts. The CDR3 DNA sequence: TGTGCTCTTGGGGAAGACTTTTCGTACTGGGGGATACCCCCACTCACCGATAAACTCATCTTT. The encoded protein is CALGEDFSYWGIPPLTDKLIF. The chain uses TRDV1 and TRDJ1; TRDD3 matches at 12 bases. J gave up 1 base and V 2 bases, and 17 bases lay outside the gene matches. This CDR3 is built from 21 residues. The germline V gene has CDR1 TSWWSYY and CDR2 QGS.

This clone was seen more than once but under ten times. The V call is TRDV1, the J call TRDJ1; D gene unclear. The length of the CDR3 is 22 residues. Germline V gene lookup returns CDR1 TSWWSYY and CDR2 QGS. The V end lost 3 bases, the J end lost 0 bases, and 32 bases lay between the germline ends. The CDR3 bases are TGTGCTCTTGGGGAGGTCTCGACTGAAAGCCCTAAGTTTCGACTATACACCGATAAACTCATCTTT. This encodes CALGEVSTESPKFRLYTDKLIF.

This clone was counted a single time. This sequence may be a read error, since a much larger clone differs from it by one base. The DNA is left out, because the CDR3 cannot be placed on it with certainty; the CDR3 is given as TCRdb lists it. Other nucleotide sequences from this sample produce the same CDR3. V usage is TRDV2 and J usage is TRDJ1; the D call in the table, TRDD3, was not verified against the DNA. Counting both end residues, the CDR3 totals 34 amino acids. Germline CDR1 GEAIGNYY, CDR2 EKD. This CDR3 is CACRGPSERDEGSYYCACDTTRPTGDPYTDKLIF.

This chain connects TRDV1 to TRDJ1; 9 nucleotides match TRDD3. The germline V gene has CDR1 TSWWSYY and CDR2 QGS. This CDR3 contains 18 residues. V was pared by 5 bases and J by 1 base, with 14 bases of the junction left unmatched. CDR3 in DNA: TGTGCTCTTGGGAACTCAGCTCACTGGGGGACATCCACCGATAAACTCATCTTT. Its protein is CALGNSAHWGTSTDKLIF.

V and J are TRDV1 and TRDJ1, with D tentatively TRDD3 (5 bases). Germline V CDR1 and CDR2: TSWWSYY, QGS. Deletions cut 2 bases from V and 3 bases from J, with 13 bases between. This CDR3 has 15 residues. CDR3 residues: CALGEYSGIPDKLIF. CDR3 sequence (DNA): TGTGCTCTTGGGGAATACAGTGGGATCCCCGATAAACTCATCTTT.

The chain couples TRDV1 to TRDJ1; D is ambiguous. Trimming took 4 bases from V and 0 from J, leaving 9 bases between them. There are 14 residues in the CDR3. Germline values: CDR1 TSWWSYY, CDR2 QGS. The CDR3 DNA reads as TGTGCTCTTGGGGCCCCGGGGTACACCGATAAACTCATCTTT. It codes for CALGAPGYTDKLIF.

Ten or more counts support this clone. V usage is TRDV1 and J usage is TRDJ1; tentatively, D is TRDD3 (6 bases). Per germline, CDR1 TSWWSYY and CDR2 QGS. The CDR3 extends over 18 amino acids. V was trimmed by 3 bases and J by 4 bases, leaving 24 bases between them. The CDR3 nucleotides are TGTGCTCTTGGGGAGGAATTAATTCCGGGGATGGGGGGCGATAAACTCATCTTT. It codes for CALGEELIPGMGGDKLIF.

On this clone: A much larger clone sits a single nucleotide away, making a read error possible. Within the sample, other DNA sequences also encode this same CDR3. The V call is TRDV2, the J call TRDJ2, with TRDD3 identical over 11 bases. Looked up from germline, CDR1 is GEAIGNYY and CDR2 is EKD. J gave up 0 bases and V 3 bases, and 5 bases lay outside the gene matches. The CDR3 loop spans 17 amino acids. CDR3: CACDFILGDTLTAQLFF. CDR3 coding DNA: TGTGCCTGTGACTTTATACTGGGGGATACTTTGACAGCACAACTCTTCTTT.

The chain combines TRDV1 with TRDJ2, with TRDD3 matching 8 bases. Trimming removed 0 bases from V and 1 base from J; junction bases left unmatched: 19. The V gene's germline CDR1 is TSWWSYY and CDR2 QGS. This CDR3 comprises 22 residues. The CDR3 protein is CALGELAGDWGSLGILTAQLFF. CDR3 nucleotides: TGTGCTCTTGGGGAACTAGCCGGAGACTGGGGGTCCTTAGGCATTTTGACAGCACAACTCTTCTTT.